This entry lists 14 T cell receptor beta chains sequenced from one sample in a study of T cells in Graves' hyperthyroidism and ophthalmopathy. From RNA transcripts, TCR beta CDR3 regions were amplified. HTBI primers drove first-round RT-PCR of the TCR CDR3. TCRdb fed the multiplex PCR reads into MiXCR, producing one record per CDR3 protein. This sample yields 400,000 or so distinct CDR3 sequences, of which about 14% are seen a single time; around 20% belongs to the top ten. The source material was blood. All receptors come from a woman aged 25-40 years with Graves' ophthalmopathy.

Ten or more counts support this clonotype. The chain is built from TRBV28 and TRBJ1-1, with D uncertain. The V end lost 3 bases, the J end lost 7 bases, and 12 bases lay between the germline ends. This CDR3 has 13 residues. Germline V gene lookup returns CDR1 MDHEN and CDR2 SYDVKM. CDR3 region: CASSFPKLNEAFF. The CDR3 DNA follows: TGTGCCAGCAGTTTTCCCAAACTTAATGAAGCTTTCTTT.

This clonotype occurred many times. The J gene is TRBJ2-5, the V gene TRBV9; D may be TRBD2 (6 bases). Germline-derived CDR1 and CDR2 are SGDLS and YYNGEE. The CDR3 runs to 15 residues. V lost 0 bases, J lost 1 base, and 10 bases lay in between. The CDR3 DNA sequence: TGTGCCAGCAGCGTAGCTGCGGGGTTCCAAGAGACCCAGTACTTC. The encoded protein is CASSVAAGFQETQYF. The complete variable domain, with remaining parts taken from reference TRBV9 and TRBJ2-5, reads DSGVTQTPKHLITATGQRVTLRCSPRSGDLSVYWYQQSLDQGLQFLIQYYNGEERAKGNILERFSAQQFPDLHSELNLSSLELGDSALYFCASSVAAGFQETQYFGPGTRLLVL.

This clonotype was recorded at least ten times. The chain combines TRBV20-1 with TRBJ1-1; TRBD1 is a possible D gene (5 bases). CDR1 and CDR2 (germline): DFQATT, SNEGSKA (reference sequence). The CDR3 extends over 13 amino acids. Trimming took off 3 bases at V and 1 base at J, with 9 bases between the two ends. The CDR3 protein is CSARGGRNTEAFF. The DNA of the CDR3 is TGCAGTGCTAGGGGGGGACGGAACACTGAAGCTTTCTTT.

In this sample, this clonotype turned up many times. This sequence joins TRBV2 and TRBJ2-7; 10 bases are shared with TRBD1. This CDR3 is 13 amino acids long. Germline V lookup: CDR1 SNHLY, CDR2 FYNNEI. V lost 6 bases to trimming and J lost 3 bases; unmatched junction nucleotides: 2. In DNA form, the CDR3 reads TGTGCCAGCAGCCGGGACAGGGGCTACGAGCAGTACTTC. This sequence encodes CASSRDRGYEQYF.

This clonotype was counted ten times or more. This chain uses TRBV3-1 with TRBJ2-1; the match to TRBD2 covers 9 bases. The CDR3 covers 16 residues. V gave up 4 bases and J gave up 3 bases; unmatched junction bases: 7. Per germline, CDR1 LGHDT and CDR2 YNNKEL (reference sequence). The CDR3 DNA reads TGTGCCAGCAGCCCACGGACTAGCGTTTACTACAATGAGCAGTTCTTC. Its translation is CASSPRTSVYYNEQFF.

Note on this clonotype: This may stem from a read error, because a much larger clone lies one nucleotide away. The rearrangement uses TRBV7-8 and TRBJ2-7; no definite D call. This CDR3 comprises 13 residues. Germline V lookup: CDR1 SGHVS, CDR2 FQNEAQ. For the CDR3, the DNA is TGTGCCAGCCGCTTTGACACAAACTACGAGCAGTACTTC. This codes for CASRFDTNYEQYF.

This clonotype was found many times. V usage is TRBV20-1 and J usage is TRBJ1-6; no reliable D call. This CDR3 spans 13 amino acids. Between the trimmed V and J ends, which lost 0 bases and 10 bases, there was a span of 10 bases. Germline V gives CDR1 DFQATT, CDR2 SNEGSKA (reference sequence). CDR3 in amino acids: CSARDSLKSPLHF. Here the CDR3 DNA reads TGCAGTGCTAGAGACAGCCTAAAATCACCCCTCCACTTT.

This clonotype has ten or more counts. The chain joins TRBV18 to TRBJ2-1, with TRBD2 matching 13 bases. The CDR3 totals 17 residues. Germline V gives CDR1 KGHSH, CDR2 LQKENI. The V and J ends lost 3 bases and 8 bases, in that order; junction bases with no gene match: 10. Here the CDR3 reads CASSPPRLAGGSDEQFF. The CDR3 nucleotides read TGTGCCAGCTCACCCCCCCGACTAGCGGGGGGCTCAGATGAGCAGTTCTTC.

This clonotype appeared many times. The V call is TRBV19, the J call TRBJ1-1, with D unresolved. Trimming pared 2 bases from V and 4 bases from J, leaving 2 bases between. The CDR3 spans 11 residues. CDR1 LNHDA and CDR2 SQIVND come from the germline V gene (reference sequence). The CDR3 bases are TGTGCCAGTAGTATATTCACTGAAGCTTTCTTT. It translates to CASSIFTEAFF.

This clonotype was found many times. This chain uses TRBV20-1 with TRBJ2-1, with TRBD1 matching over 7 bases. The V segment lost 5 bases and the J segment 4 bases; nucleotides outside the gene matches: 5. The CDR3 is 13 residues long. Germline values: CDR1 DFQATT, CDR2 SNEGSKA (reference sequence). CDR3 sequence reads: CSADTGEYNEQFF. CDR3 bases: TGCAGTGCTGACACAGGGGAGTACAATGAGCAGTTCTTC.

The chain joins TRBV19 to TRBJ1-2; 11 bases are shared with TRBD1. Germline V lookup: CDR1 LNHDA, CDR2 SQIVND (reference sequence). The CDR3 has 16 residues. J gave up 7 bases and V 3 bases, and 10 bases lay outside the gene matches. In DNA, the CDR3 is TGTGCCAGTAGTATCCGGGACAGGGGGAGCCTGGGTGGCTACACCTTC. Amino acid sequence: CASSIRDRGSLGGYTF.

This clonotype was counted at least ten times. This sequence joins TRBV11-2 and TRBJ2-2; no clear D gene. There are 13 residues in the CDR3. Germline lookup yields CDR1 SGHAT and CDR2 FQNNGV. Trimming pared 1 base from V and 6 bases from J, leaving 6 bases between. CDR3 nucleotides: TGTGCCAGCAGCTTAGTAATCGCCGGGGAGCTGTTTTTT. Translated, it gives CASSLVIAGELFF. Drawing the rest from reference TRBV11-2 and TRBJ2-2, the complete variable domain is EAGVAQSPRYKIIEKRQSVAFWCNPISGHATLYWYQQILGQGPKLLIQFQNNGVVDDSQLPKDRFSAERLKGVDSTLKIQPAKLEDSAVYLCASSLVIAGELFFGEGSRLTVL.

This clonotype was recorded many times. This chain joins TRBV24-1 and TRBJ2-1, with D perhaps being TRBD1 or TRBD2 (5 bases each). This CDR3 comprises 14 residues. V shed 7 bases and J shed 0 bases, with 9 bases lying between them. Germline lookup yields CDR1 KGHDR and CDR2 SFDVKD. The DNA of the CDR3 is TGTGCCACCAGGGGACGGAACTCCTACAATGAGCAGTTCTTC. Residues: CATRGRNSYNEQFF.

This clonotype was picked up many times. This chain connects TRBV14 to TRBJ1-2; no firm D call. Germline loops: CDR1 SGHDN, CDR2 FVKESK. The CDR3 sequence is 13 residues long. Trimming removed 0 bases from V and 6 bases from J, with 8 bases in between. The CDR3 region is CASSQDPPNGYTF. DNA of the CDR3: TGTGCCAGCAGCCAAGATCCCCCGAATGGCTACACCTTC.